The source of this T cell receptor (delta chain) is a study of gamma-delta chains in newborns, infants, children. Overall study: Innate gammadelta T cells reportedly expand polyclonally right after birth, driven by microbial exposure, per the title.

Germline assignment: CDR1 GEAIGNYY and CDR2 EKD. The CDR3 contains 22 residues. Trimming cost V 5 bases and J 2 bases; bases outside gene matches: 19. On this clone itself: A far larger clone lies a single base away; this is likely a read error.

TCRdb used CATT to re-call clones from the reads. Among more than 1,500 delta-chain clones, 7.6% were seen once, and the ten largest hold approximately 15%. The receptor was derived from a child who was a newborn, infant or young child, either healthy, febrile or measles-vaccinated (not recorded which). The chain combines TRDV2 with TRDJ3; 11 nucleotides match TRDD3. The sample was blood. The CDR3 sequence is CACATLSAGGYFGTWDTRQMFF. The CDR3 nucleotides are TGTGCCTGTGCCACGTTATCTGCTGGGGGATACTTCGGAACCTGGGACACCCGACAGATGTTTTTC.